This T cell receptor (beta chain) was recorded in a study of blood T cell repertoires in COVID-19. Sequencing was performed with immunoSEQ multiplex PCR; in TCRdb, only in-frame clones are kept and a portion is missing. Of roughly 220,000 clones detected, 75% to 90% appear once; the ten largest clones hold 3% to 4%. The germline V gene has CDR1 SGHDT and CDR2 YYEEEE. Trimming pared 0 bases from V and 5 bases from J, leaving 6 bases between. The CDR3 totals 12 residues. Participant ages covered roughly 18 to 89 years across 24 US areas. The rearrangement links TRBV5-6 to TRBJ2-7; D uncertain. This clonotype originated in a woman aged 18-29 years in a cohort exposed to, infected with or recovered from COVID-19 (not recorded which). Sequencing used PBMCs or T cells enriched from blood (not recorded which). CDR3 coding DNA: TGTGCCAGCAGCTTGGCTCGGGACGAGCAGTACTTC. Protein sequence: CASSLARDEQYF.